The rows below give T cell receptor beta chains drawn from one sample of a study of CD8+CD57+ T cells in acquired aplastic anemia. TCRdb recomputed calls from the reads with MiXCR, one row per CDR3 protein. Here the sample spans about 180,000 distinct CDR3 sequences, about 47% being singletons. The sequencing input was sorted CD4+, CD8+, or CD8+CD57+ T cells (not recorded which) from PBMCs. All receptors come from a human donor in good health. CDR3s include the opening cysteine and the closing phenylalanine or tryptophan.

CDR3 protein | V gene
CATSPRVSYEQYF | TRBV15
CSAARTGTDTQYF | TRBV20-1
CASSFRRDSTYEQYF | TRBV5-1
CASSELGTGTTHNEQFF | TRBV25-1
CASSIGGRSSYEQYF | TRBV19
CATSDLGRGRDEQYF | TRBV24-1
CASSLALQGQLPYEQYF | TRBV5-4
CASSLYGSEQFF | TRBV7-9
CAISEPPTGELFF | TRBV10-3
CATSDFSGTQKYYGYTF | TRBV24-1
CASSDRGQGSSYNSPLHF | TRBV2
CASSSDRLSTGEQYF | TRBV27
CAISESKAASGANVLTF | TRBV10-3
CASSLGDRDWADTQYF | TRBV5-1
CASRDSGRADEQFF | TRBV6-1
CSVEPRTGRTDTQYF | TRBV29-1
CSARRGTNTGELSF | TRBV20-1
CATSGDRGTYEQYF | TRBV15
CASGGRLAGGGEQYF | TRBV2
CATSPRTDTQYF | TRBV15
CATSDARGGLGNEQFF | TRBV24-1
CASSGTDLARTQYF | TRBV28
CSVSGSPTDTQYF | TRBV29-1
CASSAKAGLVTGELFF | TRBV6-1
CSAPGAPNYGYTF | TRBV20-1
CASSSSRDFSYEQYF | TRBV2
CASRGLGEKLFF | TRBV25-1
CASSIGSNTEAFF | TRBV19
CASRRSTGTYLNYGYTF | TRBV19
CSAKVPGSTGEQFF | TRBV20-1
CASSIRGGAQETQYF | TRBV19
CASSVGKISPLHF | TRBV9
CATSRDLSGGRLTKAFF | TRBV15
CSARDLEEQYF | TRBV20-1
CASSLIRVNEQFF | TRBV7-9
CSATDRISRDTIYF | TRBV20-1
CASSLKGATNEKLFF | TRBV7-9
CSYRTSGYNEQFF | TRBV29-1
CATSRRLTSGRSDEQFF | TRBV15
CASSTAGSTQYF | TRBV19
CASRAGWTGELFF | TRBV19
CASSQDSGYEQYF | TRBV7-3
CASDPGGRNEQYF | TRBV2
CASSLGGRQETQYF | TRBV5-1
CASSSQQQETQYF | TRBV5-4
CASSSMPREVDTGELFF | TRBV7-6
CASSESPKIAGAFPSYNEQFF | TRBV25-1
CATSDSPATDTQYF | TRBV24-1
CAWGTESYEQYF | TRBV30
CAWGGGSNQPQHF | TRBV30
CASIGTEANYGYTF | TRBV6-1
CAIRGNGQNTEAFF | TRBV10-3
CAIRPGTGNQPQHF | TRBV10-3
CASSAGTGTFVQYF | TRBV9